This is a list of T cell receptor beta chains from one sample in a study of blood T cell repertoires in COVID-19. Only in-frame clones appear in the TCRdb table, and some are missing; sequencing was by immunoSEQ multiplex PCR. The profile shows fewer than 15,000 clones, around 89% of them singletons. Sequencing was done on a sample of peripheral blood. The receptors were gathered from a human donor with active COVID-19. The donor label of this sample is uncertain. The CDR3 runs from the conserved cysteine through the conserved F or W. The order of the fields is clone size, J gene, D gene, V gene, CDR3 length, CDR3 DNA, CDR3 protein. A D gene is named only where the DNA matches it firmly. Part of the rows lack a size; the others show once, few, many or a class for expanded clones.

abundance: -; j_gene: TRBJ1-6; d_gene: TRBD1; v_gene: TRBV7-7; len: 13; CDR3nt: TGTGCTAGCAGCCGGGACAGTAATTCACCCCTCCACTTT; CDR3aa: CASSRDSNSPLHF
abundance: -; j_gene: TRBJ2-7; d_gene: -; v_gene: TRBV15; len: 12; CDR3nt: TGTGCCACAAGCGGGCAAACCTACGAGCAGTACTTC; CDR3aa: CATSGQTYEQYF
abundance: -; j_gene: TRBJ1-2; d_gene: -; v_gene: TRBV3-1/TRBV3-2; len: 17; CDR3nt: TGTGCCAGCAGCATCAAAGGACCGACAGGAGCTAACTATGGCTACACCTTC; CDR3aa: CASSIKGPTGANYGYTF
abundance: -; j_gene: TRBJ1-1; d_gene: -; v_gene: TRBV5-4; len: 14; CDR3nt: TGTGCCAGCAGCTTGGCCAACGGGAACACTGAAGCTTTCTTT; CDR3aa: CASSLANGNTEAFF
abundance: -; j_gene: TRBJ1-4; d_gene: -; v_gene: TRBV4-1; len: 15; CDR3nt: TGCGCCAGCAGCCTTGCGGGGGGAACTAATGAAAAACTGTTTTTT; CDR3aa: CASSLAGGTNEKLFF
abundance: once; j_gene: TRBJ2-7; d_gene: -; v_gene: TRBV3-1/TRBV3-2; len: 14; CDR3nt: TGTGCCAGCAGCCAAGAAGGGGAAGACTACGAGCAGTACTTC; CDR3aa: CASSQEGEDYEQYF
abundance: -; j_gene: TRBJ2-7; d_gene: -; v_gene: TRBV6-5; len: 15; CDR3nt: TGTGCCAGCAGGCTTAGCTTCGTAAGCTCCTACGAGCAGTACTTC; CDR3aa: CASRLSFVSSYEQYF
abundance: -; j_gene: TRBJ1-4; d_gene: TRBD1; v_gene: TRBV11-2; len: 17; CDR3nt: TGTGCCAGCAGCACAAAAGCCGGGACAGGGATTCTTGAAAAACTGTTTTTT; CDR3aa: CASSTKAGTGILEKLFF
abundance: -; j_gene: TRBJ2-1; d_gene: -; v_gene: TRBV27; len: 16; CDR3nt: TGTGCCAGCAGTTTAAGGACAGTGGGTGCCTACAATGAGCAGTTCTTC; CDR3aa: CASSLRTVGAYNEQFF
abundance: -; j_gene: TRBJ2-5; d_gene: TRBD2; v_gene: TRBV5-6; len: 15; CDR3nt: TGTGCCAGCACTAACAAGCTAGCGGGGGTGGAGACCCAGTACTTC; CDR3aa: CASTNKLAGVETQYF
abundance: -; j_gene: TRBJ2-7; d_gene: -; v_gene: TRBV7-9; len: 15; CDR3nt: TGTGCCAGCAGCTCCAGACAGACCCACTCCTACGAGCAGTACTTC; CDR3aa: CASSSRQTHSYEQYF
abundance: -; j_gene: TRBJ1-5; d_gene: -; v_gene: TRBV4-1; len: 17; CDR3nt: TGCGCCAGCAGCCAAGAAGACATACCGGCACGGAATCAGCCCCAGCATTTT; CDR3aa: CASSQEDIPARNQPQHF
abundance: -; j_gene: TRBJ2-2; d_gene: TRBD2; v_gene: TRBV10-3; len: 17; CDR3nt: TGTGCCATCAGATTTACTAGCGGGGGGGACATCGACGGGGAGCTGTTTTTT; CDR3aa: CAIRFTSGGDIDGELFF
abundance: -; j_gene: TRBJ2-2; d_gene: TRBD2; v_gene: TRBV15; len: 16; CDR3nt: TGTGCCACCAGCAGACCTAGCGGGGGTGGGACCGGGGAGCTGTTTTTT; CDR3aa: CATSRPSGGGTGELFF
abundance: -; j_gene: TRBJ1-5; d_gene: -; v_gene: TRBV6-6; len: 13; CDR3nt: TGTGCCAGCAGTTCGGACACTCATCAGCCCCAGCATTTT; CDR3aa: CASSSDTHQPQHF
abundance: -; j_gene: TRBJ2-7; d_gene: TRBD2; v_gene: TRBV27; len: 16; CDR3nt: TGTGCCAGCAGTTCTATAGCGGGGGGGGACCGCTACGAGCAGTACTTC; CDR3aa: CASSSIAGGDRYEQYF
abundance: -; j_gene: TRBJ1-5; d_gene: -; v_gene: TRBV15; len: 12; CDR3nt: TGTGCCACCAGCAGAGGAGATCAGCCCCAGCATTTT; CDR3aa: CATSRGDQPQHF
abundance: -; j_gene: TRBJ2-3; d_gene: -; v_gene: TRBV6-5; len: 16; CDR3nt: TGTGCCAGCAGTTATGACAGAACCGCCGGCACAGATACGCAGTATTTT; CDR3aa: CASSYDRTAGTDTQYF
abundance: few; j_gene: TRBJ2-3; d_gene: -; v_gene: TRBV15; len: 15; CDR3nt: TGTGCCACCAGGACAGTGGCAGGGAGCACAGATACGCAGTATTTT; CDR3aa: CATRTVAGSTDTQYF
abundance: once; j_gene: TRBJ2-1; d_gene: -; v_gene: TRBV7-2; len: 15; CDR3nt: TGTGCCAGCAGCTTAGCATCCGGGATCTACAATGAGCAGTTCTTC; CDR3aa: CASSLASGIYNEQFF
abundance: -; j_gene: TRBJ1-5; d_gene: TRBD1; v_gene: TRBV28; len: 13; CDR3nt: TGTGCCAGCCTCCGTGACAGGGGCCAGCCCCAGCATTTT; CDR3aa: CASLRDRGQPQHF
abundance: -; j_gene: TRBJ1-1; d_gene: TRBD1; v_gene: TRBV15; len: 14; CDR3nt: TGTGCCACCAGCAAAGGACAGGGGGTCACTGAAGCTTTCTTT; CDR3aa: CATSKGQGVTEAFF
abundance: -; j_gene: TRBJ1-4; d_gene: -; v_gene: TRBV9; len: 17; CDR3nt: TGTGCCAGCAGCGTGGGGATTATAGGGGCACCTAATGAAAAACTGTTTTTT; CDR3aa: CASSVGIIGAPNEKLFF
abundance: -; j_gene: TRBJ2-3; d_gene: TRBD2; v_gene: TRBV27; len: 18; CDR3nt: TGTGCCAGCAGTTTATCGCCCTCAGCGGGGGGAGAGGCAGATACGCAGTATTTT; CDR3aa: CASSLSPSAGGEADTQYF
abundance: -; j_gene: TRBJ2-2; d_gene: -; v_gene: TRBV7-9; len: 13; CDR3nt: TGTGCCAGCAGCCCGAGGTCTTCCGGGGAGCTGTTTTTT; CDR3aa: CASSPRSSGELFF
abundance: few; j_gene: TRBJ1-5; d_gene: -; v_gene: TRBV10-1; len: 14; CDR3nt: TGCGCCAGCAGTGTTGCGGCGGGGGCTCAGCCCCAGCATTTT; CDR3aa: CASSVAAGAQPQHF
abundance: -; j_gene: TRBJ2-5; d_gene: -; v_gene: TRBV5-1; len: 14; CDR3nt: TGCGCCAGCAGCTTGGGACAGCCTCAAGAGACCCAGTACTTC; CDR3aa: CASSLGQPQETQYF
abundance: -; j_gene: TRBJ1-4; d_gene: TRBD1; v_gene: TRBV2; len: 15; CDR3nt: TGTGCCAGCAGCGGACAGGGGGCAACTAATGAAAAACTGTTTTTT; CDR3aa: CASSGQGATNEKLFF
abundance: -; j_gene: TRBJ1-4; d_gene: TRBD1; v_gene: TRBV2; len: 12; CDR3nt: TGTGCCGGATCCAGGGGGCGGGAAAAACTGTTTTTT; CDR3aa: CAGSRGREKLFF
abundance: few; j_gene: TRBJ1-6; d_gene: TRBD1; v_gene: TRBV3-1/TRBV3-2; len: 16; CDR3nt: TGTGCCAGCAGCCGGTACACCGGGACAGGGGAGTCACCCCTCCACTTT; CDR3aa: CASSRYTGTGESPLHF
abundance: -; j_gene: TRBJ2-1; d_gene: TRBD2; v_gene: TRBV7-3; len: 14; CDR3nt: TGTGCCAGCAGCTTAAGCGGGGGGGCCGGTGAGCAGTTCTTC; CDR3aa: CASSLSGGAGEQFF
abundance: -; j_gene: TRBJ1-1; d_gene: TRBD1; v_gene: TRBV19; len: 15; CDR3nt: TGTGCCAGTAGTATAGGGACAGGGCGAGGGACTGAAGCTTTCTTT; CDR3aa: CASSIGTGRGTEAFF
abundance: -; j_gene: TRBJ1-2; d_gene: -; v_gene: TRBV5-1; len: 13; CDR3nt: TGCGCCAGCAGCTTAGAGCCAGGCAGTGGCTACACCTTC; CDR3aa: CASSLEPGSGYTF
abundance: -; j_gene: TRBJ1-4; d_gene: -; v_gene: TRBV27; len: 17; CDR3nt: TGTGCCAGCAGTCCGGACCCCCGGTGGGGCGGGACTGAAAAACTGTTTTTT; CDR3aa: CASSPDPRWGGTEKLFF
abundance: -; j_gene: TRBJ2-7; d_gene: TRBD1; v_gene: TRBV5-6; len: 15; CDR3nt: TGTGCCAGCAGCTTAAGGGACAGGTTCTTCCACGAGCAGTACTTC; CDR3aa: CASSLRDRFFHEQYF
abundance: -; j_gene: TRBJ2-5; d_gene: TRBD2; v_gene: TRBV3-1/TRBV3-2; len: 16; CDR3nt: TGTGCCAGCAGCCCCCCATGGAGCGGGGTCCAAGAGACCCAGTACTTC; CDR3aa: CASSPPWSGVQETQYF
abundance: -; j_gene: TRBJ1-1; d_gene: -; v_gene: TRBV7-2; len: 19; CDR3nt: TGTGCCAGCAGCTCCCAACCAGACAGACGAAGAATCACGAACACTGAAGCTTTCTTT; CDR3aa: CASSSQPDRRRITNTEAFF
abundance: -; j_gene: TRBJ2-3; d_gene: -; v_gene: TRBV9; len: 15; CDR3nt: TGTGCCAGCAGCGTAGTTTCCTCTAGCACAGATACGCAGTATTTT; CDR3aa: CASSVVSSSTDTQYF
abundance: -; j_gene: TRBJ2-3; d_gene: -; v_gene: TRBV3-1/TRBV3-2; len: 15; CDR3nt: TGTGCCAGCAGCCAAGGGTGGCTAGATTCAGATACGCAGTATTTT; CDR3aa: CASSQGWLDSDTQYF
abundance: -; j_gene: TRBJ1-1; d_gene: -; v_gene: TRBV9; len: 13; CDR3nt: TGTGCCAGCAGCGTAGCGCCCTCAGGGGAAGCTTTCTTT; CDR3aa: CASSVAPSGEAFF
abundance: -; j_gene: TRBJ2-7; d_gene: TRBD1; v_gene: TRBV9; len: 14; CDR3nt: TGTGCCAGCAGCGTAGGTAGGGGGACAGGCGAGCAGTACTTC; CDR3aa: CASSVGRGTGEQYF
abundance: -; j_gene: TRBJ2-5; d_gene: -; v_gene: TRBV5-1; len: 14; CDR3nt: TGCGCCAGCAGCTTACAGGGTACCCAAGAGACCCAGTACTTC; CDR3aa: CASSLQGTQETQYF
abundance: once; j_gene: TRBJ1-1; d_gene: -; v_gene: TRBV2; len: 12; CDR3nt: TGTGCCAGCACTAGGGGTAACACTGAAGCTTTCTTT; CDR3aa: CASTRGNTEAFF
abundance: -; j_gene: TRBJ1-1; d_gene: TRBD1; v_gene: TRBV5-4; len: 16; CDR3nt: TGTGCCAGCAGCTCTAATGACAGGGGTACGAACACTGAAGCTTTCTTT; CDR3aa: CASSSNDRGTNTEAFF
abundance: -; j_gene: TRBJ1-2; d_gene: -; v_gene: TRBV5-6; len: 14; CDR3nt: TGTGCCAGCAGCTTGGATCGAGGGGGCTATGGCTACACCTTC; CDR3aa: CASSLDRGGYGYTF
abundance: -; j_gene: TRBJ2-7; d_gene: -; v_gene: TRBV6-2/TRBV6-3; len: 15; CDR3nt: TGTGCCAGCAGTTATTCCGGGACTTTCTCTCCCGAGCAGTACTTC; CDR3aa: CASSYSGTFSPEQYF
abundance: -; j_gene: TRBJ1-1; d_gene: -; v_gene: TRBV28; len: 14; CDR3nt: TGTGCCAGCACCTCGGGGGGCGCGGGGACTGAAGCTTTCTTT; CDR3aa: CASTSGGAGTEAFF
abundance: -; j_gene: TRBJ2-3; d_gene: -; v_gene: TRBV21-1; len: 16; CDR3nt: TGTGCCAGCAGCAAAGCTGGGACTCCCCCGGCGGATACGCAGTATTTT; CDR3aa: CASSKAGTPPADTQYF
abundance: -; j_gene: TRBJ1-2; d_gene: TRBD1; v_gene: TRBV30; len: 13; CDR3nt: TGTGCCTGGAGTGAGGGACAGCAAGGTGGCTACACCTTC; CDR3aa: CAWSEGQQGGYTF
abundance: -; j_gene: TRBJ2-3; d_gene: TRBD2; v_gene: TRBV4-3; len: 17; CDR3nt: TGCGCCAGCAGCCAAAAGGCGGGGGGGGGCTCAACAGATACGCAGTATTTT; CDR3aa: CASSQKAGGGSTDTQYF
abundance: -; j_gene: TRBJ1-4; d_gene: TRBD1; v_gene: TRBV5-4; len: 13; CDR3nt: TGTGCCAGCAGCGTGGACAGGGCTGAAAAACTGTTTTTT; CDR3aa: CASSVDRAEKLFF
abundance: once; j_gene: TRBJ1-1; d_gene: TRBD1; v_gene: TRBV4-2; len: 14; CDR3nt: TGTGCCAGCAGCCCCCTGACAGGGGACACTGAAGCTTTCTTT; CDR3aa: CASSPLTGDTEAFF
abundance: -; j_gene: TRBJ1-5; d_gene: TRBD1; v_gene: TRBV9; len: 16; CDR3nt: TGTGCCAGCAGCGGAACGGGACAGGGCGTTTTGCAGCCCCAGCATTTT; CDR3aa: CASSGTGQGVLQPQHF
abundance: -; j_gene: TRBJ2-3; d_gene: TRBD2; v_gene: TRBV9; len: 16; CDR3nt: TGTGCCAGCAGCGTAGTTAGCGGGGGCCTCACAGATACGCAGTATTTT; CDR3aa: CASSVVSGGLTDTQYF